A selection of T cell receptor beta chains follows, all from one sample in a study of cytomegalovirus exposure and HLA in healthy donors. Measured with immunoSEQ multiplex PCR; TCRdb has only the in-frame clones, and not every one. The table has roughly 190,000 clones, nearly 80% seen once. The sample taken for sequencing was PBMCs. All receptors derive from a female donor in good health and CMV-seronegative. CDR3s include the opening cysteine and the closing phenylalanine or tryptophan. Each record gives: D gene, J gene, V gene, clone size, CDR3 length, CDR3 DNA, CDR3 protein. A D gene is named only where the DNA matches it firmly. The size entry is marked missing in some rows and otherwise reads once, few, many or a size class.

D: TRBD2
J: TRBJ2-1
V: TRBV25-1
size: few
length: 15
DNA: TGTGCCAGCAGTGAATTTGAGCGGGAGGGGGATGAGCAGTTCTTC
CDR3: CASSEFEREGDEQFF

D: TRBD1
J: TRBJ2-2
V: TRBV18
size: NA
length: 17
DNA: TGTGCCAGCTCACCAGCCAGGGGGCTCGTCTACTCCGGGGAGCTGTTTTTT
CDR3: CASSPARGLVYSGELFF

D: NA
J: TRBJ1-1
V: TRBV30
size: NA
length: 15
DNA: TGTGCCTGGAGGGGATGGACAGAGATGAACACTGAAGCTTTCTTT
CDR3: CAWRGWTEMNTEAFF

D: TRBD2
J: TRBJ2-2
V: TRBV7-6
size: NA
length: 16
DNA: TGTGCCAGCAGCTTACCCCTAGCGGGGAGGACCGGGGAGCTGTTTTTT
CDR3: CASSLPLAGRTGELFF

D: TRBD1
J: TRBJ1-2
V: TRBV7-8
size: NA
length: 16
DNA: TGTGCCAGCAGCTTTAAAGTCACAGGGGCTTATTGGGGCTACACCTTC
CDR3: CASSFKVTGAYWGYTF

D: NA
J: TRBJ1-1
V: TRBV29-1
size: once
length: 15
DNA: TGCAGCGTTGAACGCAGGGAAAGGGTGAACACTGAAGCTTTCTTT
CDR3: CSVERRERVNTEAFF

D: TRBD1
J: TRBJ2-5
V: TRBV25-1
size: once
length: 18
DNA: TGTGCCAGCAGTGCCGAAGACTCTCTCGGGACAGTTCAAGAGACCCAGTACTTC
CDR3: CASSAEDSLGTVQETQYF

D: TRBD1
J: TRBJ1-1
V: TRBV11-3
size: few
length: 16
DNA: TGTGCCAGCAGCCCTTGGGACAGGGAAATGAACACTGAAGCTTTCTTT
CDR3: CASSPWDREMNTEAFF

D: TRBD1
J: TRBJ2-3
V: TRBV6-1
size: NA
length: 16
DNA: TGTGCCAGCAGTGAAACAGGGGATTGGTTCCCAGATACGCAGTATTTT
CDR3: CASSETGDWFPDTQYF

D: NA
J: TRBJ2-5
V: TRBV9
size: NA
length: 15
DNA: TGTGCCAGCAGCGTAGTGGAGCCAACCCAAGAGACCCAGTACTTC
CDR3: CASSVVEPTQETQYF

D: NA
J: TRBJ2-1
V: TRBV5-5
size: NA
length: 14
DNA: TGTGCCAGCAGCTTGGCGGCCGGGGTGGGTGAGCAGTTCTTC
CDR3: CASSLAAGVGEQFF

D: NA
J: TRBJ1-1
V: TRBV9
size: NA
length: 15
DNA: TGTGCCAGCAGCGTAGAAGGGGCATGGAACACTGAAGCTTTCTTT
CDR3: CASSVEGAWNTEAFF

D: NA
J: TRBJ1-5
V: TRBV2
size: NA
length: 15
DNA: TGTGCCAGCATGACGGACAGCAGAAGCAATCAGCCCCAGCATTTT
CDR3: CASMTDSRSNQPQHF

D: TRBD2
J: TRBJ2-7
V: TRBV2
size: few
length: 16
DNA: TGTGCCAGCAGTGACCCTAGCGCGGGAGGGCCCCACGAGCAGTACTTC
CDR3: CASSDPSAGGPHEQYF

D: NA
J: TRBJ2-3
V: TRBV7-2
size: few
length: 18
DNA: TGTGCCAGCAGCTTAAAGGTAGAACTCGGGCGGGATAGAGATACGCAGTATTTT
CDR3: CASSLKVELGRDRDTQYF